This TCR beta chain was sequenced during a study of blood T cell repertoires in COVID-19 (dated by TCRdb to about 2020). Context from the whole study: Samples from collaborators originated in the United States, Italy and Spain and spanned both the acute and convalescent phases of COVID-19. The dataset comprised deeply sampled blood TCRbeta repertoires from subjects exposed to, actively infected with, or recovered from COVID-19. The repertoires were made available in a free public database intended to serve as a resource for research on the immune response to SARS-CoV-2. A de-identified subject ID, COVID-19 status, age in years and sex were almost always included in the sample metadata. HLA class I and class II types, where available, came from metadata supplied by the sample provider rather than from assay-based typing. The prospective study material was composed of cDNA or gDNA derived from T cells, B-cell-depleted T cells, or PBMCs. Samples were obtained from the ongoing ImmuneRACE study (first 160 participants) and from roughly 1,300 subjects provided by 6 global collaborators.

General study outcomes and caveats: The quantity of clinical and demographic metadata differed by source and by participant and was supplied without curation.

V is shortened by 2 bases, J by 3 bases, and the region joining them spans 8 bases. The germline V gene yields SQVTM for CDR1 and ANQGSEA for CDR2. Including the terminal cysteine and phenylalanine, the CDR3 comprises 13 residues. The read is trimmed to its CDR3 DNA, 39 bases read in frame from base 1. One collaborating source in Seattle enrolled patients while the patients were actively infected and followed the patients over time throughout the course of disease. The collaborating institutions used their own protocols to collect whole blood in K2EDTA tubes. For TCRbeta analysis, collaborators shipped samples in one of three forms: frozen whole blood, isolated PBMCs, or DNA extracted from either of those sample types. The immunoSEQ Assay, a bias-controlled multiplex PCR, was used to amplify TCRbeta CDR3 regions from genomic DNA. For the original study's pipeline: The number of nucleated cells in each sample was estimated from the amplification of reference gene primers within the assay. To quantify the absolute abundance of each unique TCRbeta CDR3 rearrangement, sequence reads were collapsed and filtered. For each sample, productive Simpson clonality was calculated as the square root of Simpson's diversity index over productive rearrangements. The table was pulled from immuneACCESS by TCRdb, which kept in-frame rearrangements only. Such tables lose some clones; where checked, under half of the loss comes from unresolved V genes, and the rest has no known cause. The DNA gave D and trimming, while V, J and clone size come from that table. The sample table records roughly 410,000 clones; 87% of these occur just once. The ten largest clones take up approximately 2.5% of the sample.

As regards this clone: The clone's antigen remains unknown. The sample holds no much larger clone one base away, and base qualities are not on file.

This TCR was recovered from a woman in her sixties with COVID-19, enrolled during active disease. The chain was built from TRBV29-1 and TRBJ2-1; 5 matching bases give a weak D call of TRBD2. Specimen: peripheral blood. CDR3 sequence: CSVEHGVYNEQFF. The nucleotide sequence is TGCAGCGTTGAACACGGGGTCTACAATGAGCAGTTCTTC.